This T cell receptor beta chain was captured by sequencing in a study of T cell repertoires in cytomegalovirus infection. At the level of the study: The authors used CMV epitopes that were HLA-C-restricted (recently identified) and HLA-B-restricted (well studied). From public TCR beta signatures came an indication of both CMV infection and matching HLA type. General study results and limits: Identification of carriers of CMV plus the relevant HLA was achieved through cumulative public TCR beta family frequency. HLA-C-restricted CMV-specific TCR beta clonotypes were dominant in the ex vivo response.

This clonotype turned up a few times. Its specificity is unknown. One entry per CDR3 protein, called by TCRdb with MiXCR from the reads. The repertoire includes about 330,000 distinct CDR3 sequences, nearly 35% of them detected once, and around an eighth sits in the top ten. The specimen comprised cultured PBMCs, sampled from culture after CMV antigen stimulation. The sequence came from a human donor in good health (CMV status not recorded). Some clones in this sample may be carry-over from other donors' samples.

CDR3 coding DNA: TGTGCCAGCAGTTACTCCTACTACGAGCAGTACTTC. Amino acids: CASSYSYYEQYF. This chain connects TRBV6-2 or TRBV6-3 to TRBJ2-7; D gene uncertain. The CDR3 length is 12 residues. V gave up 0 bases and J gave up 3 bases, with 3 bases separating them. Per germline, CDR1 MNHEY and CDR2 SVGEGT.